The 18 T cell receptor beta chains below come from one sample, sequenced in a study of siplizumab effects on memory and regulatory T cells. Only in-frame clones appear in the TCRdb table, and some are missing; sequencing was by immunoSEQ multiplex PCR. Of 55,000 to 70,000 clones in the sample, roughly 93% are singletons; the top ten hold 30% to 40%. The sequenced sample consisted of CD8+ T cells sorted from blood. The receptors were gathered from a human donor in good health.

The chain recombines TRBV9 with TRBJ1-1; D ambiguous. Trimming cost V 0 bases and J 0 bases, with 3 bases left between them. CDR1 SGDLS and CDR2 YYNGEE come from the germline V gene. The CDR3 has 13 residues. The CDR3 bases are TGTGCCAGCAGCGTAGAAGTGAACACTGAAGCTTTCTTT. Residues: CASSVEVNTEAFF.

This chain connects TRBV27 to TRBJ2-2; 8 nucleotides match TRBD2. The CDR3 runs to 17 residues. Germline V gene data show CDR1 as MNHEY and CDR2 as SMNVEV (reference sequence). Trimming cost V 0 bases and J 3 bases; bases outside gene matches: 6. The CDR3 region has the DNA TGTGCCAGCAGTTTATCGCCCGGGACTAGTGACACCGGGGAGCTGTTTTTT. Its translation is CASSLSPGTSDTGELFF.

The CDR3 sequence: CASGLGDTNYGYTF. The CDR3 DNA follows: TGTGCTAGTGGTTTGGGGGACACCAACTATGGCTACACCTTC. The chain has TRBV12-5 and TRBJ1-2, with D maybe TRBD1 (6 bases). The germline V and J ends were trimmed by 1 base and 2 bases, with 8 bases remaining between them. CDR3 length: 14 residues. Germline V lookup: CDR1 LGHNT, CDR2 FRNRAP.

The V and J genes are TRBV5-6 and TRBJ2-3; D may correspond to TRBD1 or TRBD2 (5 bases each). CDR3 length equals 14 residues. From germline, CDR1 is SGHDT and CDR2 YYEEEE. Trimming took 0 bases from V and 1 from J, leaving 6 bases between them. The CDR3: CASSLGGGTDTQYF. CDR3 in DNA: TGTGCCAGCAGCTTGGGAGGGGGCACAGATACGCAGTATTTT.

The chain joins TRBV5-4 to TRBJ1-2; D possibly corresponds to TRBD1 (6 bases). The CDR3 is made up of 13 amino acids. V shed 4 bases and J shed 7 bases, with 14 bases lying between them. Germline CDR1 reads SGHNT; CDR2 reads YYREEE (reference sequence). The CDR3, as DNA: TGTGCCAGCAGCCCCGGACAGTGGGTTGGCTACACCTTC. It translates to CASSPGQWVGYTF.

This clone was recorded only once. J is TRBJ2-7 and V is TRBV7-9; D possibly corresponds to TRBD1 (6 bases). Per the germline V gene, CDR1 is SEHNR and CDR2 is FQNEAQ (reference sequence). V lost 5 bases and J lost 3, with 20 bases in between. This CDR3 is 16 amino acids long. In nucleotides, the CDR3 is TGTGCCAGCAGCCGCGAACAGGGCCCCTACCTCTACGAGCAGTACTTC. Amino acid sequence: CASSREQGPYLYEQYF.

The rearrangement links TRBV28 to TRBJ2-1; 11 bases match TRBD2. The ends lost 11 bases at V and 5 bases at J; junction bases unmatched: 2. CDR3 length: 12 amino acids. CDR1 MDHEN and CDR2 SYDVKM come from the germline V gene. As DNA, the CDR3 is TGTGCCGGGACTAGCGGTAACAATGAGCAGTTCTTC. Translation: CAGTSGNNEQFF.

This chain links TRBV30 with TRBJ1-3; D ambiguous. The CDR3 totals 14 residues. V was cut by 4 bases and J by 0 bases, with 10 bases left in between. CDR1 GTSNPN and CDR2 SVGIG come from the germline V gene (reference sequence). CDR3 DNA: TGTGCCTGGACGGAACTTGGCTCTGGAAACACCATATATTTT. Protein sequence: CAWTELGSGNTIYF.

The chain couples TRBV19 to TRBJ1-1; D ambiguous. Trimming took 3 bases from V and 5 from J, leaving 7 bases between them. Looked up from germline, CDR1 is LNHDA and CDR2 is SQIVND (reference sequence). The CDR3 length is 12 residues. The DNA of the CDR3 is TGTGCCAGTAGTATCGGTGTTACTGAAGCTTTCTTT. Its translation: CASSIGVTEAFF.

This clone was seen only once. V and J are TRBV6-1 and TRBJ2-1; the D gene is possibly TRBD1 (6 bases). The CDR3 spans 14 residues. V lost 2 bases and J lost 9, with 14 bases in between. Germline V gene lookup returns CDR1 MNHNS and CDR2 SASEGT. The CDR3 region has the DNA TGTGCCAGCAGTGAATTTCACAGGGTCGGTGAGCAGTTCTTC. It specifies CASSEFHRVGEQFF.

The chain couples TRBV19 to TRBJ2-7; maybe TRBD2 (6 bases). Germline lookup yields CDR1 LNHDA and CDR2 SQIVND (reference sequence). Trimming left V 3 bases short and J 5 bases short, with 23 bases between. CDR3 size: 17 residues. CDR3 region: CASSISRNGGSGHEQYF. In DNA, the CDR3 is TGTGCCAGTAGTATTAGTAGGAACGGAGGGAGCGGTCACGAGCAGTACTTC.

The rearrangement uses TRBV9 and TRBJ2-3, with D unresolved. Trimming shortened V by 0 bases and J by 5 bases, and 4 bases separated the two germline ends. The CDR3 has 12 amino acids. CDR1 is SGDLS and CDR2 is YYNGEE in the germline V gene. The CDR3 spells CASSVDQDTQYF. CDR3 sequence (DNA): TGTGCCAGCAGCGTAGATCAAGATACGCAGTATTTT.

This chain links TRBV25-1 with TRBJ2-1, with D uncertain. The CDR3 is 10 residues long. Trimming shortened V by 2 bases and J by 8 bases, and 1 base separated the two germline ends. CDR1 MGHDK and CDR2 SYGVNS come from the germline V gene. CDR3 loop: CASSEDEQFF. The DNA of the CDR3 is TGTGCCAGCAGTGAAGATGAGCAGTTCTTC.

This chain joins TRBV7-2 and TRBJ2-2, with TRBD2 identical over 9 bases. Germline V gene data show CDR1 as SGHTA and CDR2 as FQGNSA. The V segment lost 7 bases and the J segment 1 base; nucleotides outside the gene matches: 7. CDR3 size: 16 residues. This chain's CDR3 is CASTIAGGLNTGELFF. CDR3 nucleotides: TGTGCCAGCACCATCGCGGGGGGGTTGAACACCGGGGAGCTGTTTTTT.

The chain has TRBV2 and TRBJ2-1; D remains ambiguous. With 3 bases removed from V and 5 bases from J, the gap between germline ends came to 2 bases. This CDR3 has 11 amino acids. Germline V gives CDR1 SNHLY, CDR2 FYNNEI. The DNA for the CDR3 is TGTGCCAGCAGTGAGAACAATGAGCAGTTCTTC. Protein: CASSENNEQFF.

The chain couples TRBV6-6 to TRBJ2-1, with TRBD2 matching over 11 bases. Germline-derived CDR1 and CDR2 are MNHNY and SVGAGI (reference sequence). The CDR3 is 14 residues long. Unmatched junction bases numbered 4, after V lost 6 bases and J lost 6 bases. CDR3 protein: CASRPGTSGNEQFF. CDR3 in DNA: TGTGCCAGCAGACCTGGGACTAGCGGCAATGAGCAGTTCTTC.

V is TRBV9 and J is TRBJ2-7; 9 bases align to TRBD1. The CDR3 has 15 amino acids. Germline loops: CDR1 SGDLS, CDR2 YYNGEE. V dropped 0 bases and J dropped 6; count of bases not matched to a gene: 7. CDR3 residues: CASSVAGGQGLEQYF. DNA for the CDR3: TGTGCCAGCAGCGTAGCCGGGGGACAGGGCCTCGAGCAGTACTTC.

This clone appeared once. V is TRBV27 and J is TRBJ2-7, with D perhaps matching TRBD2 (5 bases). Deletions cut 4 bases from V and 2 bases from J, with 9 bases between. CDR3 length: 13 residues. Germline values: CDR1 MNHEY, CDR2 SMNVEV (reference sequence). The CDR3 sequence: CASSYSGAYEQYF. As DNA, the CDR3 is TGTGCCAGCAGTTACAGCGGAGCCTACGAGCAGTACTTC.